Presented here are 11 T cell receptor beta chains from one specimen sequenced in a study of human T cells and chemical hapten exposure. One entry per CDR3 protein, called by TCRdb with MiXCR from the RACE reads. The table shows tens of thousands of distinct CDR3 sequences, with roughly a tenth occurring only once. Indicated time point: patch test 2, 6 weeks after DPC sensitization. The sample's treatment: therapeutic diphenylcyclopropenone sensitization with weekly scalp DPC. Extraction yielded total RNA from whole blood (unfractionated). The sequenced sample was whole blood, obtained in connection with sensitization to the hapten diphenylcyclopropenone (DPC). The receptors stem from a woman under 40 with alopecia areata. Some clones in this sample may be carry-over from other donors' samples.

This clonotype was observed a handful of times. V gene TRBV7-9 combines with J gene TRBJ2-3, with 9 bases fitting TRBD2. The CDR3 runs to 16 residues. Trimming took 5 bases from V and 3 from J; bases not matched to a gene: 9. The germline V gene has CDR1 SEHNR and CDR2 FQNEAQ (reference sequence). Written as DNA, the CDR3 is TGTGCCAGCAGCCTAGTCTTAGCGGGGGAGACAGATACGCAGTATTTT. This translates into CASSLVLAGETDTQYF.

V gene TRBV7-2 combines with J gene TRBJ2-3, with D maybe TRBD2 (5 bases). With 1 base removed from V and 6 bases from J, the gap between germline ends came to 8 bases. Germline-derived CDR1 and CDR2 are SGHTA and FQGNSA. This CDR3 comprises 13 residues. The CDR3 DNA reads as TGTGCCAGCAGCTTAGAGCGGATCGATACGCAGTATTTT. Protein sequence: CASSLERIDTQYF.

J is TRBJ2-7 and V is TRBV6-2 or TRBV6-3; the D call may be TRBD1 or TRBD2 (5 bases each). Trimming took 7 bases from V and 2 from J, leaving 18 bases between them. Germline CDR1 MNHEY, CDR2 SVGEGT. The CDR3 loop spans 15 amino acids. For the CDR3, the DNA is TGTGCCAGCACCTCCTTGTCCCGAGGGGCCTACGAGCAGTACTTC. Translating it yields CASTSLSRGAYEQYF.

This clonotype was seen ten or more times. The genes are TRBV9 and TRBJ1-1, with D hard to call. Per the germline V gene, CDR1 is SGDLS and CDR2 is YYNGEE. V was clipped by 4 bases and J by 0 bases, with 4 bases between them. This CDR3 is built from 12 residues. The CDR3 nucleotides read TGTGCCAGCAGCCCTCTGAACACTGAAGCTTTCTTT. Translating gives CASSPLNTEAFF.

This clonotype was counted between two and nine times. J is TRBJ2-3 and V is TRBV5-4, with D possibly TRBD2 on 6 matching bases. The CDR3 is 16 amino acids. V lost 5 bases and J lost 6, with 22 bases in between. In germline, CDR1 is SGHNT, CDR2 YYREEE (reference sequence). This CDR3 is CASSPGPLGGLDTQYF. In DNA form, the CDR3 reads TGTGCCAGCAGTCCGGGGCCATTGGGGGGTCTCGATACGCAGTATTTT.

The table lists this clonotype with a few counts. This CDR3 reads CASSSRWGAQPQHF. The CDR3 nucleotides are TGTGCCAGCAGTTCCCGGTGGGGGGCTCAGCCCCAGCATTTT. The chain joins TRBV6-2 or TRBV6-3 to TRBJ1-5; possibly TRBD1 for D (6 bases). CDR3 length: 14 amino acids. The V and J ends lost 4 bases and 6 bases respectively, with 13 bases between them. Germline V gene data show CDR1 as MNHEY and CDR2 as SVGEGT.

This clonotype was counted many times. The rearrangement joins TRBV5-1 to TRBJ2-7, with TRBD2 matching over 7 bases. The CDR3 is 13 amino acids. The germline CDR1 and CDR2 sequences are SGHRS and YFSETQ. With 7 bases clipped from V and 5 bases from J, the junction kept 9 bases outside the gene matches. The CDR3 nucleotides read TGCGCCAGCCAATTGACTAGCAGTGACGAGCAGTACTTC. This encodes CASQLTSSDEQYF.

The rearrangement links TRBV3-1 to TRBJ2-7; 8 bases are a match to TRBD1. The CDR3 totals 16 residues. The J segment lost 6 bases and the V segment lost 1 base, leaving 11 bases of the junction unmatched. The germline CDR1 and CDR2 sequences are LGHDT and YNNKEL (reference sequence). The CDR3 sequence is CASSQGLRQGQSEQYF. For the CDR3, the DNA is TGTGCCAGCAGCCAAGGACTTCGACAGGGGCAAAGCGAGCAGTACTTC.

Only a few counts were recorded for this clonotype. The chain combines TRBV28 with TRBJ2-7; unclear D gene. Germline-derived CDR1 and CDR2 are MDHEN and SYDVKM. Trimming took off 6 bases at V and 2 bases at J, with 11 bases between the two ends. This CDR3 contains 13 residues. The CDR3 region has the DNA TGTGCCAGCAGCCAACAAGGCGCCTACGAGCAGTACTTC. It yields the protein CASSQQGAYEQYF.

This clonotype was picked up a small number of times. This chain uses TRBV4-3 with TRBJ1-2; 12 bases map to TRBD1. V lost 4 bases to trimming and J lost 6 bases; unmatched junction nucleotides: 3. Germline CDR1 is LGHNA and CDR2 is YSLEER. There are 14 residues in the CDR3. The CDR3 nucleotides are TGCGCCAGCAGCCGGGACAGGGGGCTGGATGGCTACACCTTC. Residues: CASSRDRGLDGYTF.

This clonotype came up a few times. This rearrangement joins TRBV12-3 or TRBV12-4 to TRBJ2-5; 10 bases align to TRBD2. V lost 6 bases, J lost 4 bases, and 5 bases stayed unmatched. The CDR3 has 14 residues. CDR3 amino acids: CASRPWTSGETQYF. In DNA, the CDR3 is TGTGCCAGCAGACCCTGGACTAGCGGAGAGACCCAGTACTTC.